What follows are 10 T cell receptor beta chains derived from one specimen sequenced in a study of blood T cell repertoires in COVID-19. Sequencing used immunoSEQ multiplex PCR; TCRdb keeps in-frame clones, though not all of them. The table records roughly 180,000 clones, about 76% of them present only once. The sequenced material came from peripheral blood. Receptors originate from a woman between 45 and 65 years old with active or convalescent COVID-19.

This clone has only one observation. The chain recombines TRBV30 with TRBJ1-1; a weak D match, TRBD1 (5 bases). The ends were cut back, 2 bases at V and 5 bases at J, with 9 bases in the middle. The CDR3 runs 12 residues. The V gene's germline CDR1 is GTSNPN and CDR2 SVGIG (reference sequence). The CDR3 sequence: CAWSLGGTEAFF. CDR3 DNA: TGTGCCTGGAGTTTGGGGGGAACTGAAGCTTTCTTT.

The chain has TRBV18 and TRBJ1-6, with D unresolved. Trimming left V 5 bases short and J 7 bases short, with 12 bases between. The CDR3 sequence is 14 residues long. Per the germline V gene, CDR1 is KGHSH and CDR2 is LQKENI. CDR3 residues: CASSDSLKNSPLHF. The CDR3 DNA reads as TGTGCCAGCTCAGACTCTTTAAAGAATTCACCCCTCCACTTT.

This clone is a singleton in its sample. The genes are TRBV13 and TRBJ2-2; 8 nucleotides align to TRBD1. There are 16 residues in the CDR3. Germline trimming cut 1 base from V and 3 bases from J; bases unmatched to any gene: 4. Germline V gene data show CDR1 as PRHDT and CDR2 as FYEKMQ (reference sequence). CDR3 residues: CASSLARDRHTGELFF. CDR3 DNA: TGTGCCAGCAGCTTAGCCCGGGACAGGCACACCGGGGAGCTGTTTTTT.

The table lists this clone with a few counts. Here the CDR3 reads CASSPTGEGEQYF. DNA for the CDR3: TGTGCCAGCTCACCGACAGGGGAAGGTGAGCAGTACTTC. The chain employs TRBV18 and TRBJ2-7, with TRBD1 matching 8 bases. This CDR3 has 13 amino acids. V lost 3 bases and J lost 7; bases outside the gene matches: 5. Germline CDR1 KGHSH, CDR2 LQKENI.

This rearrangement joins TRBV7-2 to TRBJ1-2; unclear D gene. The CDR3 spans 13 residues. Looked up from germline, CDR1 is SGHTA and CDR2 is FQGNSA. V lost 6 bases and J 5 bases, leaving 13 bases between the germline ends. The CDR3 nucleotides are TGTGCCAGCAGTCCGGACGGAGGGTATGGCTACACCTTC. The encoded protein is CASSPDGGYGYTF.

V usage is TRBV7-8 and J usage is TRBJ2-7, with 7 bases matching TRBD1. The CDR3 consists of 16 residues. The V segment lost 5 bases and the J segment 2 bases; nucleotides outside the gene matches: 12. Per germline, CDR1 SGHVS and CDR2 FQNEAQ. The CDR3 spells CASSPRSRQGTYEQYF. Written as DNA, the CDR3 is TGTGCCAGCAGCCCCCGATCGCGACAGGGCACCTACGAGCAGTACTTC.

This clone has more than one count but fewer than ten. This chain connects TRBV15 to TRBJ2-7; D might be TRBD2 (6 bases). CDR1 is LNHNV, CDR2 YYDKDF, per germline (reference sequence). Trimming took off 3 bases at V and 3 bases at J, with 12 bases between the two ends. The CDR3 length is 14 residues. The DNA of the CDR3 is TGTGCCACCAGCAGGGGGAGGCTCAACTACGAGCAGTACTTC. This gives the protein CATSRGRLNYEQYF. Together with reference TRBV15 and TRBJ2-7, the CDR3 gives the full variable domain: DAMVIQNPRYQVTQFGKPVTLSCSQTLNHNVMYWYQQKSSQAPKLLFHYYDKDFNNEADTPDNFQSRRPNTSFCFLDIRSPGLGDTAMYLCATSRGRLNYEQYFGPGTRLTVT.

This rearrangement joins TRBV2 to TRBJ2-3, with D possibly being TRBD2 (6 bases). The germline gives CDR1 SNHLY, CDR2 FYNNEI. V lost 4 bases to trimming and J lost 5 bases, with 10 bases between them. The CDR3 spans 13 residues. CDR3 sequence reads: CASSGGEKDTQYF. For the CDR3, the DNA is TGTGCCAGCAGTGGCGGGGAGAAAGATACGCAGTATTTT. The full variable domain, rest sourced from reference TRBV2 and TRBJ2-3, is EPEVTQTPSHQVTQMGQEVILRCVPISNHLYFYWYRQILGQKVEFLVSFYNNEISEKSEIFDDQFSVERPDGSNFTLKIRSTKLEDSAMYFCASSGGEKDTQYFGPGTRLTVL.

The rearrangement uses TRBV18 and TRBJ1-1; D is perhaps TRBD1 (5 bases). The germline V and J ends were trimmed by 0 bases and 3 bases, with 11 bases remaining between them. Germline V gene data show CDR1 as KGHSH and CDR2 as LQKENI. The CDR3 runs 15 residues. The CDR3 DNA reads TGTGCCAGCTCACCACCAACCGGGGGTGACACTGAAGCTTTCTTT. Its translation is CASSPPTGGDTEAFF.

CDR3 in amino acids: CASSFTGSGGEKLFF. DNA for the CDR3: TGTGCCAGCAGTTTTACAGGGTCCGGTGGGGAAAAACTGTTTTTT. The gene calls are TRBV28 and TRBJ1-4; weak D call: TRBD1 (6 bases). The V gene's germline CDR1 is MDHEN and CDR2 SYDVKM. This CDR3 region has 15 residues. V lost 3 bases, J lost 8 bases, and 16 bases lay in between.